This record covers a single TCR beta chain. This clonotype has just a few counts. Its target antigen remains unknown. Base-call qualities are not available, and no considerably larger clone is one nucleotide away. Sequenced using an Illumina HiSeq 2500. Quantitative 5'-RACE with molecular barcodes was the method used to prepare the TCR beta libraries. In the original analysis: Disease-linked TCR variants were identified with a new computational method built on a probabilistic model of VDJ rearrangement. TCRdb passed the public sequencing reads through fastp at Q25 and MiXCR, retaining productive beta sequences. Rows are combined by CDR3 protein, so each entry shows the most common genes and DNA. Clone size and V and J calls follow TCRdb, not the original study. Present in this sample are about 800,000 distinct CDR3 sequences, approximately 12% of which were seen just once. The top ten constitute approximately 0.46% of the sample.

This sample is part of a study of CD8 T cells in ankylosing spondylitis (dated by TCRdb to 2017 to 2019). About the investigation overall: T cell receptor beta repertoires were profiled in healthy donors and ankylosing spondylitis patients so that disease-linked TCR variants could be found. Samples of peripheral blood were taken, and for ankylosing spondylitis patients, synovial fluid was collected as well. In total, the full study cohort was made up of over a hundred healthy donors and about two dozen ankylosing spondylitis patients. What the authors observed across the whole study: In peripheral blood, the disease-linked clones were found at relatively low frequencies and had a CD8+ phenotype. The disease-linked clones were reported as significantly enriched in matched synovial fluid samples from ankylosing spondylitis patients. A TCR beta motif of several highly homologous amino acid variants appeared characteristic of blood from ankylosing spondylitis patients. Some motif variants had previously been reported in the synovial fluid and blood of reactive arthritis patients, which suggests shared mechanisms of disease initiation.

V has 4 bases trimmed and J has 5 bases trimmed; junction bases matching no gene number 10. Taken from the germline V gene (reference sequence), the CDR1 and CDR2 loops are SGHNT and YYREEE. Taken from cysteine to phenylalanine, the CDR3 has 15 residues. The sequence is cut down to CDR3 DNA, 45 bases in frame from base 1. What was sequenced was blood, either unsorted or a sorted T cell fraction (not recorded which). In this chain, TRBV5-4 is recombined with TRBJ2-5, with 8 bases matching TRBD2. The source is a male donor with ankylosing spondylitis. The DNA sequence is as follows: TGTGCCAGCAGCCACGCCTCAGCGGGAGTTGAGACCCAGTACTTC. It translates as CASSHASAGVETQYF.